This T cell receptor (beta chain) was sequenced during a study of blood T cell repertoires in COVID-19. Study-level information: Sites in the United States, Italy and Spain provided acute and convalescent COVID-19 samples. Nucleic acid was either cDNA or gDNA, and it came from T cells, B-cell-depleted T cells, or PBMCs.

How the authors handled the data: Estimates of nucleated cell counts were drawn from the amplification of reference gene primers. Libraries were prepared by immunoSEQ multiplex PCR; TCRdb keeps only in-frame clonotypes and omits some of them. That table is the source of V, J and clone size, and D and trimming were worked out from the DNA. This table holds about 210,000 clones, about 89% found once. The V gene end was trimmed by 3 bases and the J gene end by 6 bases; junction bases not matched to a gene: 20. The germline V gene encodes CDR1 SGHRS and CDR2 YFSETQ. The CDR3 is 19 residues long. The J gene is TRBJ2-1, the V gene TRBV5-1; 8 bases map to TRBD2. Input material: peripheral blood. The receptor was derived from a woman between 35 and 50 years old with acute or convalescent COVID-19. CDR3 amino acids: CASSSGTRALGTVINEQFF. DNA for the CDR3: TGCGCCAGCAGCTCCGGGACTAGGGCCTTAGGGACGGTCATCAATGAGCAGTTCTTC.